Included here is one T cell receptor (beta chain) sequence, with context. Its antigen is unidentified. As defined, naive CD8 cells were CD45RO-negative and positively selected for CCR7, with terminally differentiated effector memory CD45RA+ cells excluded. It was across several immunoSEQ plates that each subset's genomic DNA was evenly split. Only in-frame clones appear in the TCRdb table, and some are missing; sequencing was by immunoSEQ multiplex PCR. The repertoire holds 800,000 or so clones, with about 97% as singletons. These data come from a study of shared clonotypes between healthy human individuals. Whole-study results and caveats: In several donors, around 5% of naive CD4 clonotypes appeared in common. An expected dependence of interdonor clonotype sharing on sequencing depth was noted.

Trimming shortened V by 2 bases and J by 6 bases, and 11 bases separated the two germline ends. The germline CDR1 and CDR2 sequences are SQVTM and ANQGSEA. This CDR3 has 13 residues. The gene calls are TRBV29-1 and TRBJ2-1; D not resolved. Sequencing was carried out using naive CD8+ T cells sorted from blood. The TCR was taken from a young man in good health. The chain's CDR3 is CSVELDPSNEQFF. The CDR3 DNA is TGCAGCGTTGAACTGGATCCATCCAATGAGCAGTTCTTC.